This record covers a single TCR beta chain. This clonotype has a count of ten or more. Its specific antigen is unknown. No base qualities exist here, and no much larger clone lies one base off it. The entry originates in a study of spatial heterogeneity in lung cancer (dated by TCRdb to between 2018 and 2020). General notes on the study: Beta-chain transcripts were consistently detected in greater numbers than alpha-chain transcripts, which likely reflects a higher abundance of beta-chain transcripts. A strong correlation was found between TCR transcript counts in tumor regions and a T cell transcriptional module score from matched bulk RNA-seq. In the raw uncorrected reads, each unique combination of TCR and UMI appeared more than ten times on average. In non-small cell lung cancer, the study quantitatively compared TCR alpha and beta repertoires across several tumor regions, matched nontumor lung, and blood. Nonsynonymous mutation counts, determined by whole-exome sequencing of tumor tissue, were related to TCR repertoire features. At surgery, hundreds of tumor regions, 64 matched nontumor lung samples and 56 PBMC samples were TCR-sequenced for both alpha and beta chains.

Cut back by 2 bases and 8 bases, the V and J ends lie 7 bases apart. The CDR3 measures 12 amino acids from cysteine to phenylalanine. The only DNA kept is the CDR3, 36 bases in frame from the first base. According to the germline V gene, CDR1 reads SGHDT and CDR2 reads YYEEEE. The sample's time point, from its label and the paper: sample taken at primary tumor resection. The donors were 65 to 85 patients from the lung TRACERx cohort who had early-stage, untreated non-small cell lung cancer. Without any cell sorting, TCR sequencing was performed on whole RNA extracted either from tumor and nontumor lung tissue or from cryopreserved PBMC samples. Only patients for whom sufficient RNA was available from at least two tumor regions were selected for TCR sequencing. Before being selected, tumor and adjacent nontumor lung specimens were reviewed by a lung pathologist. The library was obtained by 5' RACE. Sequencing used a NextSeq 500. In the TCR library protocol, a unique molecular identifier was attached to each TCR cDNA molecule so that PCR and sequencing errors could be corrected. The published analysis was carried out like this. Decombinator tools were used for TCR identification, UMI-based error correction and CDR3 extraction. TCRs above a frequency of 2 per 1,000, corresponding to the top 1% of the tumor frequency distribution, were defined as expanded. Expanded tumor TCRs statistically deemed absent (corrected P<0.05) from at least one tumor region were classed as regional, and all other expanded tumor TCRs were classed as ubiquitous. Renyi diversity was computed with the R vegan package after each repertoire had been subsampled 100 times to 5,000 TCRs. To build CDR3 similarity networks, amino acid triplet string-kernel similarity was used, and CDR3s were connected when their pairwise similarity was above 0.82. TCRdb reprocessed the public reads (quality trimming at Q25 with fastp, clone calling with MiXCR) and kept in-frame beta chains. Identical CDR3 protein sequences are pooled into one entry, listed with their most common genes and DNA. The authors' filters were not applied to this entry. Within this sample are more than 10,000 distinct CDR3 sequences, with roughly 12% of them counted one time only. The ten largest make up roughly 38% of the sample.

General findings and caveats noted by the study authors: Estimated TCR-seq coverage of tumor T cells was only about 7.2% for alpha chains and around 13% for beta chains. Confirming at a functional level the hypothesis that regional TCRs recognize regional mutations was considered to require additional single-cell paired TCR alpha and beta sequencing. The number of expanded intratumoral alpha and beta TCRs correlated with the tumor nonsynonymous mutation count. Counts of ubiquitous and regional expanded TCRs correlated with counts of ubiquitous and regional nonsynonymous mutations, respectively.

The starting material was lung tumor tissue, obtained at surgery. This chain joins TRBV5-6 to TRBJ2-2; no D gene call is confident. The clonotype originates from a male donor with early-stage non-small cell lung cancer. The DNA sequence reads TGTGCCAGCAGCTTCACGTTGGGGGAGCTGTTTTTT. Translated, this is CASSFTLGELFF. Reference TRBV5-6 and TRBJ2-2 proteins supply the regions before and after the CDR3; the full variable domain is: DAGVTQSPTHLIKTRGQQVTLRCSPKSGHDTVSWYQQALGQGPQFIFQYYEEEERQRGNFPDRFSGHQFPNYSSELNVNALLLGDSALYLCASSFTLGELFFGEGSRLTVL.